These 23 T cell receptor beta chains originate from one sample sequenced in a study of blood T cell repertoires in COVID-19 (dated by TCRdb to about 2020). Libraries were prepared through the immunoSEQ multiplex PCR assay. The table was pulled from immuneACCESS by TCRdb, which kept in-frame rearrangements only. Such tables lose some clones; where checked, under half of the loss comes from unresolved V genes, and the rest has no known cause. Present in this sample are about 200,000 clones, roughly 84% of which were seen just once. The ten most abundant clones make up about 12% of the sample. The material sequenced was peripheral blood. Receptors originate from a human donor in a cohort sampled during active COVID-19.

The V gene is TRBV28, the J gene TRBJ2-1, with a possible D match to TRBD2 (6 bases). This CDR3 is 15 amino acids long. Deletions cut 5 bases from V and 2 bases from J, with 13 bases between. Germline assignment: CDR1 MDHEN and CDR2 SYDVKM. CDR3 coding DNA: TGTGCCAGCAGTCCCGGGACTTCTACCTACAATGAGCAGTTCTTC. Encoded protein: CASSPGTSTYNEQFF. The full variable domain, with the rest looked up from reference TRBV28 and TRBJ2-1, is DVKVTQSSRYLVKRTGEKVFLECVQDMDHENMFWYRQDPGLGLRLIYFSYDVKMKEKGDIPEGYSVSREKKERFSLILESASTNQTSMYLCASSPGTSTYNEQFFGPGTRLTVL.

The CDR3 DNA reads TGTGCCAGCAGCTTAGTGACGGGACTAGCGGTGGCCAGGAAGTGGAATGAGCAGTTCTTC. Translated, it gives CASSLVTGLAVARKWNEQFF. This sequence joins TRBV7-8 and TRBJ2-1; 11 bases fit TRBD2. The germline gives CDR1 SGHVS, CDR2 FQNEAQ. This CDR3 has 20 amino acids. Unmatched junction bases numbered 18, after V lost 1 base and J lost 7 bases.

This clone came up a few times. The gene calls are TRBV28 and TRBJ2-7; 11 positions match TRBD2. Germline V CDR1 and CDR2: MDHEN, SYDVKM. The CDR3 has 15 amino acids. V was pared by 6 bases and J by 6 bases, with 10 bases of the junction left unmatched. The CDR3 bases are TGTGCCAGCAGCTATAGCGGGAGGGCCACCCTCGAGCAGTACTTC. Protein sequence: CASSYSGRATLEQYF.

The chain combines TRBV9 with TRBJ2-5; 8 bases are a match to TRBD2. V lost 0 bases and J lost 5; bases outside the gene matches: 3. Germline V lookup: CDR1 SGDLS, CDR2 YYNGEE. The CDR3 covers 14 residues. In nucleotides, the CDR3 is TGTGCCAGCAGCGTAGGGCGGGAGGAGGAGACCCAGTACTTC. It translates to CASSVGREEETQYF.

This rearrangement joins TRBV6-5 to TRBJ1-2, with D maybe TRBD1 (5 bases). Germline CDR1 is MNHEY and CDR2 is SVGAGI. Trimming took 3 bases from V and 9 from J, leaving 17 bases between them. The CDR3 is 14 residues long. Here the CDR3 DNA reads TGTGCCAGCAGTTATGATGGAGCAGGGCAGCGCTACACCTTC. Its protein product is CASSYDGAGQRYTF.

This chain connects TRBV6-6 to TRBJ1-6; TRBD1 matches 7 bases. The CDR3 extends over 15 amino acids. Germline loops: CDR1 MNHNY, CDR2 SVGAGI (reference sequence). Trimming took 2 bases from V and 5 from J; bases not matched to a gene: 3. In DNA form, the CDR3 reads TGTGCCAGCAGTTACCGACAGGGCAATAATTCACCCCTCCACTTT. Residues: CASSYRQGNNSPLHF.

This clone showed up just once. CDR3 sequence (DNA): TGTGCCAGTCAATCTATGAGGAACACTGAAGCTTTCTTT. Its protein is CASQSMRNTEAFF. The chain is built from TRBV12-3 or TRBV12-4 and TRBJ1-1; D not resolved. Trimming removed 9 bases from V and 1 base from J, with 12 bases in between. The CDR3 loop spans 13 amino acids.

This clone was counted only a few times. This sequence joins TRBV7-2 and TRBJ2-5, with TRBD2 as a possible D gene (6 bases). The CDR3 contains 13 residues. CDR1 and CDR2 (germline): SGHTA, FQGNSA. Trimming removed 6 bases at V and 4 bases at J, with 12 bases between. The CDR3 region has the DNA TGTGCCAGCAGTTCCGGGAGCCTAGAGACCCAGTACTTC. This codes for CASSSGSLETQYF.

The rearrangement uses TRBV19 and TRBJ2-1; 8 bases line up with TRBD2. V shed 5 bases and J 4 bases; nucleotides not matched to a gene: 10. This CDR3 contains 16 residues. The V gene's germline CDR1 is LNHDA and CDR2 SQIVND (reference sequence). The CDR3 here is CASSGSLAGSYNEQFF. The CDR3 region has the DNA TGTGCCAGTAGTGGAAGCTTAGCGGGATCTTACAATGAGCAGTTCTTC.

This clone appeared many times. The chain links TRBV10-2 to TRBJ2-7; no definite D call. This CDR3 is built from 10 residues. Trimming left V 10 bases short and J 3 bases short, with 7 bases between. CDR1 and CDR2 from the germline V gene are WSHSY and SAAADI. CDR3 nucleotide sequence: TGCGCCACGCAGCGCTACGAGCAGTACTTC. Protein: CATQRYEQYF.

The genes are TRBV19 and TRBJ2-1; 11 positions match TRBD1. The CDR3 loop spans 16 amino acids. In germline, CDR1 is LNHDA, CDR2 SQIVND (reference sequence). The trim removed 5 bases at V and 1 base at J, leaving 4 bases unmatched. This CDR3 is CASSGTGGGSYNEQFF. CDR3 DNA: TGTGCCAGTAGTGGGACAGGGGGAGGATCCTACAATGAGCAGTTCTTC.

The chain uses TRBV27 and TRBJ2-1; D may be TRBD1 (5 bases). The length of the CDR3 is 18 residues. The V and J ends lost 3 bases and 3 bases respectively, with 21 bases between them. Germline V gene data show CDR1 as MNHEY and CDR2 as SMNVEV (reference sequence). The CDR3 DNA is TGTGCCAGCAGTTTTCAACCGCCCCGGCAGGGTGGCTACAATGAGCAGTTCTTC. This translates into CASSFQPPRQGGYNEQFF.

Note on this clone: The same CDR3 also results from other DNA sequences found in this sample. CDR3 nucleotides: TGTGCCAGCTCACCACCGGTTGGACTAGCGGGAGGTCAGGACACCGGGGAGCTGTTTTTT. This codes for CASSPPVGLAGGQDTGELFF. The gene calls are TRBV18 and TRBJ2-2; 14 bases align to TRBD2. The CDR3 extends over 20 amino acids. Germline V gene lookup returns CDR1 KGHSH and CDR2 LQKENI. V was clipped by 0 bases and J by 3 bases; unmatched bases: 9.

V and J are TRBV27 and TRBJ1-5, with no clear D. The V end was cut by 3 bases, the J end by 5 bases, with 8 bases between. In germline, CDR1 is MNHEY, CDR2 SMNVEV (reference sequence). This CDR3 has 13 residues. The CDR3 loop reads CASSFAAHQPQHF. CDR3 bases: TGTGCCAGCAGTTTTGCGGCGCATCAGCCCCAGCATTTT.

The chain links TRBV11-2 to TRBJ2-7, with 7 bases fitting TRBD2. The junction had 6 bases not matched to a gene; V was cut back by 1 base and J by 3 bases. The CDR3 has 15 amino acids. Germline V gives CDR1 SGHAT, CDR2 FQNNGV. CDR3 DNA sequence: TGTGCCAGCAGCTTAGGGGGCCTAGCGGACTACGAGCAGTACTTC. Protein product: CASSLGGLADYEQYF.

In its sample, this clone was seen once. In nucleotides, the CDR3 is TGTGCCAGTAGTATGGGACTAGCGGGAGATTTCTACAATGAGCAGTTCTTC. It is translated as CASSMGLAGDFYNEQFF. V is TRBV19 and J is TRBJ2-1; 14 nucleotides line up with TRBD2. J lost 3 bases, V lost 3 bases, and 4 bases had no gene match. CDR1 is LNHDA and CDR2 is SQIVND in the germline V gene (reference sequence). This CDR3 contains 17 residues. Variable domain in full (rest from reference TRBV19 and TRBJ2-1): DGGITQSPKYLFRKEGQNVTLSCEQNLNHDAMYWYRQDPGQGLRLIYYSQIVNDFQKGDIAEGYSVSREKKESFPLTVTSAQKNPTAFYLCASSMGLAGDFYNEQFFGPGTRLTVL.

The genes are TRBV11-2 and TRBJ2-3; D is unclear. Per the germline V gene, CDR1 is SGHAT and CDR2 is FQNNGV. The CDR3 contains 13 residues. V was trimmed by 4 bases and J by 6 bases, leaving 11 bases between them. The chain's CDR3 is CASSSTFADTQYF. The CDR3 DNA reads as TGTGCCAGCAGCTCTACCTTTGCGGATACGCAGTATTTT. Based on the CDR3 plus reference TRBV11-2 and TRBJ2-3, the full variable domain is EAGVAQSPRYKIIEKRQSVAFWCNPISGHATLYWYQQILGQGPKLLIQFQNNGVVDDSQLPKDRFSAERLKGVDSTLKIQPAKLEDSAVYLCASSSTFADTQYFGPGTRLTVL.

This chain uses TRBV6-1 with TRBJ2-3, with a tentative D call TRBD2 (6 bases). The V gene's germline CDR1 is MNHNS and CDR2 SASEGT. The length of the CDR3 is 17 residues. V lost 0 bases and J lost 6, with 19 bases in between. Here the CDR3 DNA reads TGTGCCAGCAGTGAAGCGCAAGTTTACGGGAGAGCGGATACGCAGTATTTT. Residues: CASSEAQVYGRADTQYF.

This clone has more than one count but fewer than ten. Because the CDR3's place on the DNA is in doubt, the DNA is left out and the CDR3 is given as listed by TCRdb. The chain has TRBV10-1 and TRBJ1-1; the table calls TRBD1, which could not be checked here. The CDR3 is 13 residues long, counting both termini. Looked up from germline, CDR1 is WNHNN and CDR2 is SYGVQD (reference sequence). Here the CDR3 reads CASTSGQGTEAFF.

The rearrangement joins TRBV6-5 to TRBJ1-2; 9 bases are a match to TRBD1. V was clipped by 2 bases and J by 1 base; unmatched bases: 2. There are 15 residues in the CDR3. Germline loops: CDR1 MNHEY, CDR2 SVGAGI. The CDR3 coding sequence is TGTGCCAGCAGTTACGGGACAGGGCTTAACTATGGCTACACCTTC. Its protein product is CASSYGTGLNYGYTF.

V is TRBV21-1 and J is TRBJ2-1; TRBD1, as called in the table, went unchecked against the DNA. TRBV21-1 is noted as a pseudogene. The CDR3 runs 22 residues. CDR3 amino acids: CASSSKERTGTSTSSMCNEQFF. The CDR3 bases are TGTGCCAGCAGCTCCAAAGAAAGGACAGGGACCAGCACTAGCTCGATGTGCAATGAGCAGTTCTTC.

The V gene is TRBV18, the J gene TRBJ2-5, with TRBD2 identical over 7 bases. Germline trimming cut 0 bases from V and 5 bases from J; bases unmatched to any gene: 3. This CDR3 comprises 14 residues. The germline CDR1 and CDR2 sequences are KGHSH and LQKENI. The CDR3, as DNA: TGTGCCAGCTCACCACCGTACGGGAGGGAGACCCAGTACTTC. Its protein product is CASSPPYGRETQYF.

V usage is TRBV12-5 and J usage is TRBJ1-5, with 8 bases fitting TRBD1. V lost 1 base and J lost 3; bases outside the gene matches: 2. Looked up from germline, CDR1 is LGHNT and CDR2 is FRNRAP. This CDR3 comprises 15 residues. CDR3 sequence: CASGLDRGYNQPQHF. CDR3 nucleotide sequence: TGTGCTAGTGGTTTGGACAGGGGGTACAATCAGCCCCAGCATTTT. The full variable domain, completed using reference TRBV12-5 and TRBJ1-5, is DARVTQTPRHKVTEMGQEVTMRCQPILGHNTVFWYRQTMMQGLELLAYFRNRAPLDDSGMPKDRFSAEMPDATLATLKIQPSEPRDSAVYFCASGLDRGYNQPQHFGDGTRLSIL.